Listed below are T cell receptor beta chains from one sample, sequenced in a study of post-analysis software for immune sequencing data. MiXCR, applied by TCRdb to the PCR reads, yields one record per CDR3 protein. The sample records some 260,000 distinct CDR3 sequences, 35% to 40% being singletons. Sequenced material: blood. The receptors shown here come from a girl aged 5-17 years with multiple sclerosis. The CDR3 runs from the conserved cysteine through the conserved F or W. Fields, in order: CDR3 DNA, CDR3 protein, clone size, V gene, D gene, J gene. The D gene is left open where the match is weak. Size values are once, few and many counts, or a class for expanded clones, and some rows have none.

DNA: TGCGCCAGCAGCTGGGGGACAGGTTCGGTGACAGATACGCAGTATTTT
CDR3: CASSWGTGSVTDTQYF
size: many
V: TRBV5-1
D: TRBD1
J: TRBJ2-3

DNA: TGCAGTGCTAGGACAGGGCAATCCCAGGAGACCCAGTACTTC
CDR3: CSARTGQSQETQYF
size: .
V: TRBV20-1
D: TRBD1
J: TRBJ2-5

DNA: TGCAGTGCAAGGGACAGTCAGAGCTCCTACGAGCAGTACTTC
CDR3: CSARDSQSSYEQYF
size: .
V: TRBV20-1
D: TRBD1
J: TRBJ2-7

DNA: TGTGCCAGCAGCCCCGAATTATCGGACATTCAGTACTTC
CDR3: CASSPELSDIQYF
size: .
V: TRBV12-3/TRBV12-4
D: .
J: TRBJ2-4

DNA: TGTGCCAGCAGCTTACGGGGGGTCGCTGAAGCTTTCTTT
CDR3: CASSLRGVAEAFF
size: few
V: TRBV11-2
D: .
J: TRBJ1-1

DNA: TGTGCCATCAGTGAGGCGGGGGGGACAGATACGCAGTATTTT
CDR3: CAISEAGGTDTQYF
size: many
V: TRBV10-3
D: TRBD2
J: TRBJ2-3

DNA: TGCAGTGCTAGAGAGACAGGGGACGAGGAGCAGTACTTC
CDR3: CSARETGDEEQYF
size: .
V: TRBV20-1
D: TRBD1
J: TRBJ2-4

DNA: TGCAGTGCTAGATTACACCAGACATCCACAGATACGCAGTATTTT
CDR3: CSARLHQTSTDTQYF
size: .
V: TRBV20-1
D: .
J: TRBJ2-3

DNA: TGTGCCAGTAGTCAGGCAGGGGCCCCCTATGGCTACACCTTC
CDR3: CASSQAGAPYGYTF
size: few
V: TRBV19
D: .
J: TRBJ1-2

DNA: TGTGCCAGCAGCAAAGCGCGAGGGAGAGAGACCCAGTACTTC
CDR3: CASSKARGRETQYF
size: medium-sized
V: TRBV21-1
D: .
J: TRBJ2-5

DNA: TGCAGTGCTAGAGAGAACGGGGGGGCCTACAATGAGCAGTTCTTC
CDR3: CSARENGGAYNEQFF
size: many
V: TRBV20-1
D: TRBD2
J: TRBJ2-1

DNA: TGTACCAGTAGTCGCCTGCAAGGGAGCAGTCAGCCCCAGCATTTT
CDR3: CTSSRLQGSSQPQHF
size: .
V: TRBV19
D: .
J: TRBJ1-5

DNA: TGTGCCAGCAGCTTGGCCGGGACTCGCTCCTACAATGAGCAGTTCTTC
CDR3: CASSLAGTRSYNEQFF
size: many
V: TRBV7-2
D: .
J: TRBJ2-1

DNA: TGTGCCAGCAGTCCATCCCAGGGGAGAGGCGCTGAGCAGTTCTTC
CDR3: CASSPSQGRGAEQFF
size: few
V: TRBV12-3/TRBV12-4
D: .
J: TRBJ2-1

DNA: TGCGCCAGCTGTCGGACAGGGGACACAGATACGCAGTATTTT
CDR3: CASCRTGDTDTQYF
size: .
V: TRBV5-1
D: TRBD1
J: TRBJ2-3

DNA: TGCAGCACACGGGGCTTTGGGTTAGCCAGTCAAGAGACCCAGTACTTC
CDR3: CSTRGFGLASQETQYF
size: many
V: TRBV29-1
D: .
J: TRBJ2-5

DNA: TGTGCCAGCAGCCGCTTAGCGGGGGCCTACGAGCAGTACTTC
CDR3: CASSRLAGAYEQYF
size: .
V: TRBV27
D: TRBD2
J: TRBJ2-7

DNA: TGTGCCAGCAGCCAGGGACTAGCTCTCGGCATTCAGTACTTC
CDR3: CASSQGLALGIQYF
size: many
V: TRBV4-2
D: TRBD2
J: TRBJ2-4

DNA: TGCAGTGCTAGAGATCGGCAAGGCTACACCTTC
CDR3: CSARDRQGYTF
size: many
V: TRBV20-1
D: .
J: TRBJ1-2

DNA: TGTGCCAGCAGGACTAGCGGCCCCAGGGAGACCCAGTACTTC
CDR3: CASRTSGPRETQYF
size: many
V: TRBV3-1
D: TRBD2
J: TRBJ2-5

DNA: TGTGCCAGTAGTGCCGGGACAGAAGTCTACGAGCAGTACTTC
CDR3: CASSAGTEVYEQYF
size: .
V: TRBV19
D: TRBD1
J: TRBJ2-7

DNA: TGTGCCAGCAGCTTAAGGACCGCTACCCACAATGAGCAGTTCTTC
CDR3: CASSLRTATHNEQFF
size: few
V: TRBV7-6
D: .
J: TRBJ2-1

DNA: TGCGCCAGCAGCCCCGGGACTAGCCCCGGGGAGCTGTTTTTT
CDR3: CASSPGTSPGELFF
size: few
V: TRBV5-1
D: TRBD2
J: TRBJ2-2

DNA: TGCAGCGTTGAAAGAAGACTAGCGGATAATGAGCAGTTCTTC
CDR3: CSVERRLADNEQFF
size: many
V: TRBV29-1
D: TRBD2
J: TRBJ2-1

DNA: TGTGCCAGCAGTACTCGACAGGGATCCTATGGCTACACCTTC
CDR3: CASSTRQGSYGYTF
size: .
V: TRBV28
D: TRBD1
J: TRBJ1-2

DNA: TGTGCCAGCAGTGAAATCGTCATCGGTGAAGCTTTCTTT
CDR3: CASSEIVIGEAFF
size: .
V: TRBV6-1
D: .
J: TRBJ1-1

DNA: TGTGCCAGCAGTAATATAGCGGGAGGGTCGAATACGCAGTATTTT
CDR3: CASSNIAGGSNTQYF
size: many
V: TRBV27
D: TRBD2
J: TRBJ2-3

DNA: TGTGCCAGCAGTTTAAGGGCGGGAGGGTGGAATAATGAGCAGTTCTTC
CDR3: CASSLRAGGWNNEQFF
size: many
V: TRBV12-3/TRBV12-4
D: TRBD2
J: TRBJ2-1

DNA: TGTGCCAGCAGTTGGGCGGCGGGGGGGCCAACAGGTACGCAGTATTTT
CDR3: CASSWAAGGPTGTQYF
size: once
V: TRBV6-5
D: TRBD2
J: TRBJ2-3

DNA: TGCAGTGCTACCGTCTTCTTCGACAGAGACAATCAGCCCCAGCATTTT
CDR3: CSATVFFDRDNQPQHF
size: many
V: TRBV20-1
D: .
J: TRBJ1-5

DNA: TGTGCCAGCAGCCCTAGCGAGGGGCGGACTGAAGCTTTCTTT
CDR3: CASSPSEGRTEAFF
size: few
V: TRBV7-9
D: .
J: TRBJ1-1

DNA: TGCAGTGCTAGGAGTCATCCGGCGGACACTGAAGCTTTCTTT
CDR3: CSARSHPADTEAFF
size: .
V: TRBV20-1
D: .
J: TRBJ1-1

DNA: TGCAGCGTTGAAGATTGGGGTTCTAGCGGGGCAGATACGCAGTATTTT
CDR3: CSVEDWGSSGADTQYF
size: many
V: TRBV29-1
D: TRBD2
J: TRBJ2-3

DNA: TGCGCCAGCAGCTTCGGGGGCGATAATCAGCCCCAGCATTTT
CDR3: CASSFGGDNQPQHF
size: .
V: TRBV5-1
D: .
J: TRBJ1-5

DNA: TGTGCCACCAGCACCGGTTACACTGAAGCTTTCTTT
CDR3: CATSTGYTEAFF
size: many
V: TRBV15
D: .
J: TRBJ1-1

DNA: TGTGCCAGCAGCTTGTCAGCCCTTCAGTACTTC
CDR3: CASSLSALQYF
size: many
V: TRBV5-6
D: .
J: TRBJ2-4

DNA: TGCGCCAGCAGCTTGCGGGGGACCTCAAGTAGCACAGATACGCAGTATTTT
CDR3: CASSLRGTSSSTDTQYF
size: many
V: TRBV5-1
D: .
J: TRBJ2-3

DNA: TGCAGTGCTAGAAAAGCAGGAGGAGGAGAGACCCAGTACTTC
CDR3: CSARKAGGGETQYF
size: .
V: TRBV20-1
D: .
J: TRBJ2-5

DNA: TGTGCCAGCAGTGACGCGACCATAACTACCAATGGCTACACCTTC
CDR3: CASSDATITTNGYTF
size: many
V: TRBV25-1
D: .
J: TRBJ1-2

DNA: TGTGTCAGCAGCTTAGCGACCATGAATGGGGAGCAGTACTTC
CDR3: CVSSLATMNGEQYF
size: .
V: TRBV7-9
D: .
J: TRBJ2-5

DNA: TGTGCCAGCAGCCCGGACGCCAGAGCTCATGGCTACACCTTC
CDR3: CASSPDARAHGYTF
size: .
V: TRBV5-6
D: .
J: TRBJ1-2

DNA: TGTGCCAGCAGTTCCCCTGGCGGGCCCAACACTGAAGCTTTCTTT
CDR3: CASSSPGGPNTEAFF
size: few
V: TRBV6-2/TRBV6-3
D: .
J: TRBJ1-1

DNA: TGTGCCATCAGTGAGGAGACTAGCGGAACCTCATACAATGAGCAGTTCTTC
CDR3: CAISEETSGTSYNEQFF
size: many
V: TRBV10-3
D: TRBD2
J: TRBJ2-1

DNA: TGCGCCAGCAGCTTGCACGGACTGAACACTGAAGCTTTCTTT
CDR3: CASSLHGLNTEAFF
size: .
V: TRBV5-1
D: .
J: TRBJ1-1

DNA: TGTGCCAGCAGCTTACAACAGGGGAGGAATTCACCCCTCCACTTT
CDR3: CASSLQQGRNSPLHF
size: many
V: TRBV11-2
D: TRBD1
J: TRBJ1-6

DNA: TGTGCCAGCAGCTTAGCGCGGGAGAGGTCAGAGACCCAGTACTTC
CDR3: CASSLARERSETQYF
size: many
V: TRBV7-2
D: TRBD2
J: TRBJ2-5

DNA: TGTGCCAGCAGCGTAGGGGCGGACGGTGGTAATGGCTACACCTTC
CDR3: CASSVGADGGNGYTF
size: many
V: TRBV9
D: .
J: TRBJ1-2

DNA: TGTGCCAGCAGCTTGGTGGCAGGCGAAAATCAGCCCCAGCATTTT
CDR3: CASSLVAGENQPQHF
size: .
V: TRBV5-5
D: .
J: TRBJ1-5

DNA: TGTGCCAGCAGCCGGACAGGGCGCTACAATGAGCAGTTCTTC
CDR3: CASSRTGRYNEQFF
size: many
V: TRBV6-2/TRBV6-3
D: TRBD1
J: TRBJ2-1

DNA: TGTGCCAGCAGCTTTTGGGCGGTCGATCCCCAAGAGACCCAGTACTTC
CDR3: CASSFWAVDPQETQYF
size: .
V: TRBV7-9
D: .
J: TRBJ2-5

DNA: TGCGCCAGCAGCCAAGTTGGGGGCCTATCAGAGACCCAGTACTTC
CDR3: CASSQVGGLSETQYF
size: .
V: TRBV4-3
D: .
J: TRBJ2-5

DNA: TGTGCCAGCACCCTATCTGGGGCCAACGTCCTGACTTTC
CDR3: CASTLSGANVLTF
size: many
V: TRBV7-9
D: .
J: TRBJ2-6

DNA: TGTGCCAGCAGCTCAGTAGGACTAGCGGTCTCTCAGTTCTTC
CDR3: CASSSVGLAVSQFF
size: many
V: TRBV7-9
D: TRBD2
J: TRBJ2-1

DNA: TGCAGCGTGGGCGGGGGACAGGCCAACTACGAGCAGTACTTC
CDR3: CSVGGGQANYEQYF
size: .
V: TRBV29-1
D: .
J: TRBJ2-7